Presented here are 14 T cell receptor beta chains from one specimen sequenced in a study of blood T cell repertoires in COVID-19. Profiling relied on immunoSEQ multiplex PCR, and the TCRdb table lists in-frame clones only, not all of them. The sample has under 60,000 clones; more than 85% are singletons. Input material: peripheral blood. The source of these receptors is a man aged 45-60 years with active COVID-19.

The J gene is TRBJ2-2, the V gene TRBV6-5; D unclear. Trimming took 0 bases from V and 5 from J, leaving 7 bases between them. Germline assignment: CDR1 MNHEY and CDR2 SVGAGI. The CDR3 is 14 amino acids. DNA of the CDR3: TGTGCCAGCAGTTACTCTTCCCGGACCGGGGAGCTGTTTTTT. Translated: CASSYSSRTGELFF.

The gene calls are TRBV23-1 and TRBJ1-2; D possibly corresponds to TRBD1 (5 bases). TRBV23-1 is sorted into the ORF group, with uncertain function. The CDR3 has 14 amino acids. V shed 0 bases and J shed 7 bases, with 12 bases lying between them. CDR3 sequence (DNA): TGCGCCAGCAGTCAATCAGGCAGGGCTTGTGGCTACACCTTC. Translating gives CASSQSGRACGYTF.

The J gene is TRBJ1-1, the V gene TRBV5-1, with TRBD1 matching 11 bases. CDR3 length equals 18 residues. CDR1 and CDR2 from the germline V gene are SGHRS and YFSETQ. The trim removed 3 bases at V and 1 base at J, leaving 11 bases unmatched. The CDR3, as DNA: TGCGCCAGCAGCTCAATTGGGGACGGACAGGGGGCGAACACTGAAGCTTTCTTT. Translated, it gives CASSSIGDGQGANTEAFF.

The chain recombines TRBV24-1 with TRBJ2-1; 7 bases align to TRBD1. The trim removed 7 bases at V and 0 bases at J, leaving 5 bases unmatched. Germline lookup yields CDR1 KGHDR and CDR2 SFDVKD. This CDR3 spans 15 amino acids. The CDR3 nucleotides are TGTGCCACCAGGGATGGGGACAGCTCCTACAATGAGCAGTTCTTC. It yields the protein CATRDGDSSYNEQFF.

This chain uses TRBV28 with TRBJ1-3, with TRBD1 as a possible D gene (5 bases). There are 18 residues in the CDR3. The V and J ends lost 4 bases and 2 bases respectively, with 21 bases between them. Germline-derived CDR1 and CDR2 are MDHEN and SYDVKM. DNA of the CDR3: TGTGCCAGCAGTTGGCCCGGGGGGGTAACCTTAGCTGGAAACACCATATATTTT. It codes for CASSWPGGVTLAGNTIYF.

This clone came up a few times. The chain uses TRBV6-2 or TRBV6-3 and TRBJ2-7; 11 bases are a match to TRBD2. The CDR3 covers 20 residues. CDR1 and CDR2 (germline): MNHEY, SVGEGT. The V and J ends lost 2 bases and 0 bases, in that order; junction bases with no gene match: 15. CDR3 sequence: CASSYPAWASGGISSYEQYF. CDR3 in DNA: TGTGCCAGCAGTTACCCCGCGTGGGCTAGCGGGGGGATTAGCTCCTACGAGCAGTACTTC.

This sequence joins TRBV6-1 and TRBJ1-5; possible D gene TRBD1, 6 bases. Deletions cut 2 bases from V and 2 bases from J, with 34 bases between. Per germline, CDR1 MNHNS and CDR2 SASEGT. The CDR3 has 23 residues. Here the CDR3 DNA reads TGTGCCAGCAGTGAATTAAGGGACCGTCGCATAGGACAGTGGGGCCTCGGCAATCAGCCCCAGCATTTT. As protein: CASSELRDRRIGQWGLGNQPQHF.

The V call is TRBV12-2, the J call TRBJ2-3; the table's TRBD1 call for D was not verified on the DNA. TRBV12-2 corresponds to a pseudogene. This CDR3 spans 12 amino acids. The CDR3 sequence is CASRPNTDTQYF. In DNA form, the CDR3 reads TGTGCAAGTCGCCCAAACACAGATACGCAGTATTTT.

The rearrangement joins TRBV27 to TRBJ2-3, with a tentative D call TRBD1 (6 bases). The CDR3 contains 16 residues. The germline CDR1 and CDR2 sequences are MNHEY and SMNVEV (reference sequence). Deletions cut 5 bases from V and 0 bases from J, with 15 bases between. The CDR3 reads CASSTRDRRSTDTQYF. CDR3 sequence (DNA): TGTGCCAGCAGTACCCGAGACAGGCGCAGCACAGATACGCAGTATTTT.

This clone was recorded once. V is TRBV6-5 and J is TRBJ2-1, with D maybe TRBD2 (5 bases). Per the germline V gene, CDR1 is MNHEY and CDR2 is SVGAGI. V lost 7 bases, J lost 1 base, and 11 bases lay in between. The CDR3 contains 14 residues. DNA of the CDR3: TGTGCCAGCAATCGAGGGCGTTCCTACAATGAGCAGTTCTTC. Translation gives CASNRGRSYNEQFF.

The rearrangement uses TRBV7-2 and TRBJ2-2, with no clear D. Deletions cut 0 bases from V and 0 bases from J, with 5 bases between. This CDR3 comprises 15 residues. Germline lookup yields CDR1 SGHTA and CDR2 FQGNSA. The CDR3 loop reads CASSLALPNTGELFF. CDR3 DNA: TGTGCCAGCAGCTTAGCTCTCCCGAACACCGGGGAGCTGTTTTTT.

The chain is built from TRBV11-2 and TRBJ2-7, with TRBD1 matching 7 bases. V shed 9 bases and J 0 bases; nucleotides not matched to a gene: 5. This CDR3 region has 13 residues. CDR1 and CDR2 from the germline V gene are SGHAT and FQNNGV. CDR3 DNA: TGTGCCAGTTCCCGGGACAGCTCCTACGAGCAGTACTTC. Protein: CASSRDSSYEQYF.

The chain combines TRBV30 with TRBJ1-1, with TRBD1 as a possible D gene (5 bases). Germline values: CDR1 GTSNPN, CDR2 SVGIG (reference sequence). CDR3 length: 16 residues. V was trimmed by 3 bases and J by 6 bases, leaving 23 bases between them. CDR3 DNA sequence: TGTGCCTGGAGCAACCCTTCCGGGGGGGTTCTTTCTGAAGCTTTCTTT. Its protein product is CAWSNPSGGVLSEAFF.

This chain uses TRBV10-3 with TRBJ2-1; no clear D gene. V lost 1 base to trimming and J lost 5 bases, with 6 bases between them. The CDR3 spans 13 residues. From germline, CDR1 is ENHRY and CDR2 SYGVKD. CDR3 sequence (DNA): TGTGCCATCAGTGAGTGGCAGAACAATGAGCAGTTCTTC. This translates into CAISEWQNNEQFF.